The 9 T cell receptor beta chains below were found in one sample sequenced in a study of CD8+CD57+ T cells in acquired aplastic anemia. It was genomic DNA that served as the template for profiling TCR beta VDJ and CDR3. TCRdb re-called the reads with MiXCR, one entry per CDR3 protein. The sample consists of approximately 270,000 distinct CDR3 sequences, 50% to 70% of them appearing once. Sequencing input: sorted CD4+, CD8+, or CD8+CD57+ T cells (not recorded which) from PBMCs. These receptors were obtained from a human donor with severe aplastic anemia or a healthy control (not recorded which).

This clonotype occurred once. The rearrangement uses TRBV7-2 and TRBJ2-5; TRBD2 is a possible D gene (7 bases). V was clipped by 5 bases and J by 5 bases, with 18 bases between them. This CDR3 is built from 15 residues. Germline V lookup: CDR1 SGHTA, CDR2 FQGNSA. The CDR3 sequence: CASSQGGGVRETQYF. CDR3 in DNA: TGTGCCAGCAGCCAAGGGGGGGGGGTTCGGGAGACCCAGTACTTC.

V and J are TRBV15 and TRBJ1-2; D uncertain. CDR3 length equals 13 residues. The germline gives CDR1 LNHNV, CDR2 YYDKDF (reference sequence). The V end was cut by 0 bases, the J end by 5 bases, with 7 bases between. CDR3 DNA sequence: TGTGCCACCAGCAGAGATCCCGATTATGGCTACACCTTC. Protein product: CATSRDPDYGYTF.

The gene calls are TRBV10-1 and TRBJ1-1; a possible D gene is TRBD1 (5 bases). V was shortened by 4 bases and J by 6 bases, with 18 bases between the two germline ends. Per the germline V gene, CDR1 is WNHNN and CDR2 is SYGVQD (reference sequence). The CDR3 is 15 residues long. The CDR3 nucleotides are TGCGCCAGCAGTGGGGGGAGTGGCGGTATCGCTGAAGCTTTCTTT. Residues: CASSGGSGGIAEAFF.

The V and J genes are TRBV19 and TRBJ1-1; perhaps TRBD1 as D (6 bases). Trimming removed 6 bases from V and 0 bases from J, with 14 bases in between. This CDR3 spans 15 amino acids. The germline CDR1 and CDR2 sequences are LNHDA and SQIVND (reference sequence). The CDR3 sequence: CASRIDRTLNTEAFF. The CDR3 DNA follows: TGTGCCAGTAGGATTGACAGGACCCTGAACACTGAAGCTTTCTTT. Full variable domain (outside the CDR3, taken from reference TRBV19 and TRBJ1-1): DGGITQSPKYLFRKEGQNVTLSCEQNLNHDAMYWYRQDPGQGLRLIYYSQIVNDFQKGDIAEGYSVSREKKESFPLTVTSAQKNPTAFYLCASRIDRTLNTEAFFGQGTRLTVV.

Ten or more counts support this clonotype. The chain combines TRBV30 with TRBJ1-2, with 8 bases that match TRBD1. The V gene end was trimmed by 0 bases and the J gene end by 8 bases; junction bases not matched to a gene: 5. Germline V lookup: CDR1 GTSNPN, CDR2 SVGIG (reference sequence). This CDR3 is 13 amino acids long. CDR3 DNA: TGTGCCTGGAGTGTACCCGACAGGGGCGGCTACACCTTC. This gives the protein CAWSVPDRGGYTF.

This clonotype was observed a handful of times. V usage is TRBV19 and J usage is TRBJ1-5, with 8 bases fitting TRBD1. This CDR3 is 16 amino acids long. J lost 2 bases, V lost 6 bases, and 9 bases had no gene match. Per germline, CDR1 LNHDA and CDR2 SQIVND (reference sequence). The CDR3 coding sequence is TGTGCCAGTAGCAAGACAGGGGAGGGGGGCAATCAGCCCCAGCATTTT. Translation: CASSKTGEGGNQPQHF.

The chain links TRBV25-1 to TRBJ2-2; 8 positions match TRBD1. The V gene end was trimmed by 5 bases and the J gene end by 4 bases; junction bases not matched to a gene: 6. The germline V gene encodes CDR1 MGHDK and CDR2 SYGVNS. The CDR3 covers 15 residues. The CDR3 region has the DNA TGTGCCAGCAGTCCCGGGACAGGACGCACCGGGGAGCTGTTTTTT. This encodes CASSPGTGRTGELFF.

The V and J genes are TRBV14 and TRBJ1-1, with 9 bases fitting TRBD1. V shed 3 bases, J shed 3 bases, and the junction held 11 bases outside the gene matches. The CDR3 runs to 17 residues. The germline V gene has CDR1 SGHDN and CDR2 FVKESK. The CDR3 loop reads CASSQIGQGYRDTEAFF. CDR3 sequence (DNA): TGTGCCAGCAGCCAGATCGGACAGGGGTACCGGGACACTGAAGCTTTCTTT.

The V and J genes are TRBV25-1 and TRBJ2-3; 7 bases are shared with TRBD2. The CDR3 extends over 16 amino acids. CDR1 is MGHDK, CDR2 SYGVNS, per germline. Unmatched junction bases numbered 6, after V lost 1 base and J lost 2 bases. CDR3: CASSELRRENTDTQYF. The CDR3, as DNA: TGTGCCAGCAGTGAATTGCGGCGGGAGAACACAGATACGCAGTATTTT.